This is a list of T cell receptor beta chains from one sample in a study of T cell responses to AZD1222 COVID-19 vaccine. The assay was immunoSEQ multiplex PCR, and TCRdb's table has in-frame clones only and misses some. The sample yields just over 80,000 clones, 80% to 90% seen once. The specimen was peripheral blood, collected on day 0 of AZD1222 vaccination. These receptors came from an adult in good health. CDR3s include the opening cysteine and the closing phenylalanine or tryptophan. The order of the fields is V gene, clone size, D gene, J gene, CDR3 protein, CDR3 DNA. The D gene is left open where the match is weak. A clone size is listed for some rows: how often the clone was seen (once, few, many), or a class if it is expanded.

v_gene: TRBV19; abundance: NA; d_gene: NA; j_gene: TRBJ1-1; CDR3aa: CASSIGGDIGVAFF; CDR3nt: TGTGCCAGTAGTATAGGCGGGGACATCGGAGTAGCTTTCTTT
v_gene: TRBV30; abundance: NA; d_gene: NA; j_gene: TRBJ1-5; CDR3aa: CAWSVSRGGSNQPQHF; CDR3nt: TGTGCCTGGAGTGTTAGCAGGGGCGGGAGCAATCAGCCCCAGCATTTT
v_gene: TRBV5-1; abundance: NA; d_gene: TRBD1; j_gene: TRBJ1-6; CDR3aa: CASSPGTGNFLSPLHF; CDR3nt: TGCGCCAGCAGCCCCGGGACAGGGAATTTCCTCTCACCCCTCCACTTT
v_gene: TRBV11-2; abundance: NA; d_gene: TRBD2; j_gene: TRBJ2-1; CDR3aa: CASSFSGGGSFF; CDR3nt: TGTGCCAGCAGCTTCTCTGGCGGGGGAAGCTTCTTC
v_gene: TRBV27; abundance: NA; d_gene: TRBD1; j_gene: TRBJ1-3; CDR3aa: CASKEGAIAGNTIYF; CDR3nt: TGTGCCAGCAAAGAGGGGGCTATAGCTGGAAACACCATATATTTT
v_gene: TRBV3-1/TRBV3-2; abundance: NA; d_gene: NA; j_gene: TRBJ1-2; CDR3aa: CASSPTRDLTPYGYTF; CDR3nt: TGTGCCAGCAGCCCCACCCGGGACCTAACCCCCTATGGCTACACCTTC
v_gene: TRBV5-1; abundance: NA; d_gene: TRBD2; j_gene: TRBJ2-3; CDR3aa: CASSPPGGSTDTQYF; CDR3nt: TGCGCCAGCAGCCCACCGGGGGGGAGCACAGATACGCAGTATTTT
v_gene: TRBV2; abundance: NA; d_gene: NA; j_gene: TRBJ1-1; CDR3aa: CASSETNRRDEAFF; CDR3nt: TGTGCCAGCAGTGAAACGAACAGGAGGGATGAAGCTTTCTTT
v_gene: TRBV7-2; abundance: NA; d_gene: NA; j_gene: TRBJ1-6; CDR3aa: CASSRGSASPLHF; CDR3nt: TGTGCCAGCAGCAGGGGGTCGGCGTCACCCCTCCACTTT
v_gene: TRBV25-1; abundance: NA; d_gene: NA; j_gene: TRBJ1-1; CDR3aa: CASTTGAGAAFF; CDR3nt: TGTGCCAGCACGACAGGTGCTGGAGCGGCTTTCTTT
v_gene: TRBV6-5; abundance: NA; d_gene: TRBD1; j_gene: TRBJ1-6; CDR3aa: CASSNIDRDGSPLHF; CDR3nt: TGTGCCAGCAGCAACATCGACAGGGATGGGTCACCCCTCCACTTT
v_gene: TRBV3-1/TRBV3-2; abundance: NA; d_gene: TRBD1; j_gene: TRBJ1-1; CDR3aa: CASSQIQGALTEAFF; CDR3nt: TGTGCCAGCAGCCAAATACAGGGGGCGCTTACTGAAGCTTTCTTT
v_gene: TRBV24-1; abundance: once; d_gene: NA; j_gene: TRBJ2-2; CDR3aa: CATSDCDGQFVNTGELFF; CDR3nt: TGTGCCACCAGTGATTGCGATGGACAGTTCGTGAACACCGGGGAGCTGTTTTTT
v_gene: TRBV7-3; abundance: NA; d_gene: NA; j_gene: TRBJ2-2; CDR3aa: CASGPGTGELFF; CDR3nt: TGTGCCAGCGGACCGGGCACCGGGGAGCTGTTTTTT
v_gene: TRBV10-3; abundance: NA; d_gene: NA; j_gene: TRBJ1-1; CDR3aa: CAIYGGDTEAFF; CDR3nt: TGTGCCATCTACGGGGGTGACACTGAAGCTTTCTTT
v_gene: TRBV7-2; abundance: NA; d_gene: TRBD1; j_gene: TRBJ1-5; CDR3aa: CASSGSLGQGVKPQHF; CDR3nt: TGTGCCAGCAGCGGCAGCCTCGGACAGGGGGTCAAGCCCCAGCATTTT
v_gene: TRBV18; abundance: NA; d_gene: NA; j_gene: TRBJ2-7; CDR3aa: CASSPRAASSYEQYF; CDR3nt: TGTGCCAGCTCACCAAGGGCAGCGAGCTCCTACGAGCAGTACTTC
v_gene: TRBV11-1; abundance: NA; d_gene: TRBD1; j_gene: TRBJ2-2; CDR3aa: CASSSRDRVIWELFF; CDR3nt: TGTGCCAGCAGCTCGAGGGACAGGGTAATCTGGGAGCTGTTTTTT
v_gene: TRBV20-1; abundance: NA; d_gene: TRBD1; j_gene: TRBJ1-1; CDR3aa: CSASPYGTANTEAFF; CDR3nt: TGCAGTGCTAGTCCATATGGGACAGCGAACACTGAAGCTTTCTTT
v_gene: TRBV28; abundance: NA; d_gene: NA; j_gene: TRBJ1-5; CDR3aa: CASSLWTGSNQPQHF; CDR3nt: TGTGCCAGCAGTCTATGGACGGGGAGCAATCAGCCCCAGCATTTT
v_gene: TRBV5-1; abundance: NA; d_gene: NA; j_gene: TRBJ1-6; CDR3aa: CASSLESSYNSPLHF; CDR3nt: TGCGCCAGCAGCTTAGAGAGCTCCTATAATTCACCCCTCCACTTT
v_gene: TRBV10-3; abundance: NA; d_gene: NA; j_gene: TRBJ1-1; CDR3aa: CAISLTGVNTEAFF; CDR3nt: TGTGCCATCAGCCTGACAGGCGTCAACACTGAAGCTTTCTTT
v_gene: TRBV7-8; abundance: few; d_gene: TRBD1; j_gene: TRBJ2-7; CDR3aa: CASGPHGTGYYEQYF; CDR3nt: TGTGCCAGCGGACCCCACGGGACAGGATACTACGAGCAGTACTTC
v_gene: TRBV27; abundance: NA; d_gene: NA; j_gene: TRBJ2-3; CDR3aa: CASSLLTRWKGTDTQYF; CDR3nt: TGTGCCAGCAGTTTATTAACAAGGTGGAAAGGCACAGATACGCAGTATTTT
v_gene: TRBV19; abundance: NA; d_gene: NA; j_gene: TRBJ1-5; CDR3aa: CASSIGSGNQPQHF; CDR3nt: TGTGCCAGTAGTATAGGGTCTGGCAATCAGCCCCAGCATTTT
v_gene: TRBV15; abundance: NA; d_gene: TRBD1; j_gene: TRBJ1-1; CDR3aa: CATSRFGGTVMNTEAFF; CDR3nt: TGTGCCACCAGCAGATTTGGGGGGACAGTTATGAACACTGAAGCTTTCTTT
v_gene: TRBV18; abundance: NA; d_gene: NA; j_gene: TRBJ2-2; CDR3aa: CASSPTLYEGRTNTGELFF; CDR3nt: TGTGCCAGCTCACCTACCCTGTACGAGGGGAGAACGAACACCGGGGAGCTGTTTTTT
v_gene: TRBV3-1/TRBV3-2; abundance: NA; d_gene: NA; j_gene: TRBJ2-1; CDR3aa: CASSQSDKYNEQFF; CDR3nt: TGTGCCAGCAGCCAATCAGACAAATACAATGAGCAGTTCTTC
v_gene: TRBV7-3; abundance: NA; d_gene: NA; j_gene: TRBJ2-1; CDR3aa: CASSLIGAYEQFF; CDR3nt: TGTGCCAGCAGCTTGATTGGGGCTTATGAGCAGTTCTTC
v_gene: TRBV4-2; abundance: once; d_gene: NA; j_gene: TRBJ2-2; CDR3aa: CASSQGLAQTGELFF; CDR3nt: TGTGCCAGCAGCCAAGGGTTAGCTCAGACCGGGGAGCTGTTTTTT
v_gene: TRBV24-1; abundance: NA; d_gene: NA; j_gene: TRBJ1-6; CDR3aa: CATSRQGNSPLHF; CDR3nt: TGTGCCACCAGTAGGCAGGGGAATTCACCCCTCCACTTT
v_gene: TRBV5-6; abundance: NA; d_gene: TRBD1; j_gene: TRBJ1-2; CDR3aa: CASSWDRGSNGYTF; CDR3nt: TGTGCCAGCAGCTGGGACAGGGGCTCGAATGGCTACACCTTC
v_gene: TRBV5-1; abundance: NA; d_gene: TRBD1; j_gene: TRBJ1-1; CDR3aa: CASSLTPGTGGTEAFF; CDR3nt: TGCGCCAGCAGCTTAACTCCCGGGACAGGGGGTACTGAAGCTTTCTTT
v_gene: TRBV7-9; abundance: NA; d_gene: TRBD1; j_gene: TRBJ1-6; CDR3aa: CASSLSPSTGGISSPLHF; CDR3nt: TGTGCCAGCAGCTTATCACCTAGTACAGGGGGGATCTCGTCACCCCTCCACTTT
v_gene: TRBV7-9; abundance: NA; d_gene: NA; j_gene: TRBJ1-1; CDR3aa: CASSSASTWVDAFF; CDR3nt: TGTGCCAGCAGCTCCGCATCAACCTGGGTAGATGCTTTCTTT
v_gene: TRBV28; abundance: NA; d_gene: NA; j_gene: TRBJ1-5; CDR3aa: CASSPIGQGNQPQHF; CDR3nt: TGTGCCAGCAGTCCAATAGGCCAGGGCAATCAGCCCCAGCATTTT
v_gene: TRBV4-1; abundance: NA; d_gene: NA; j_gene: TRBJ2-2; CDR3aa: CASSRQSTGELFF; CDR3nt: TGCGCCAGCAGCCGACAAAGCACCGGGGAGCTGTTTTTT
v_gene: TRBV28; abundance: NA; d_gene: NA; j_gene: TRBJ2-3; CDR3aa: CASSLGDTQYF; CDR3nt: TGTGCCAGCAGTTTAGGAGATACGCAGTATTTT
v_gene: TRBV4-2; abundance: NA; d_gene: TRBD2; j_gene: TRBJ2-7; CDR3aa: CASSQDDSGGSYEQYF; CDR3nt: TGTGCCAGCAGCCAAGATGATAGCGGGGGTTCCTACGAGCAGTACTTC
v_gene: TRBV6-5; abundance: NA; d_gene: NA; j_gene: TRBJ1-1; CDR3aa: CASRIFGQFPEAFF; CDR3nt: TGTGCCAGCAGGATCTTTGGACAGTTCCCTGAAGCTTTCTTT
v_gene: TRBV18; abundance: NA; d_gene: TRBD1; j_gene: TRBJ1-1; CDR3aa: CASSLLDRGMGNTEAFF; CDR3nt: TGTGCCAGCTCACTCCTGGACAGGGGTATGGGGAACACTGAAGCTTTCTTT
v_gene: TRBV7-2; abundance: NA; d_gene: NA; j_gene: TRBJ1-6; CDR3aa: CASSLKAIGSSYNSPLHF; CDR3nt: TGTGCCAGCAGCCTCAAGGCTATAGGGAGCTCCTATAATTCACCCCTCCACTTT
v_gene: TRBV12-3/TRBV12-4; abundance: NA; d_gene: NA; j_gene: TRBJ2-7; CDR3aa: CASSHDGTYEQYF; CDR3nt: TGTGCCAGCAGTCACGACGGTACCTACGAGCAGTACTTC
v_gene: TRBV7-2; abundance: NA; d_gene: TRBD1; j_gene: TRBJ1-3; CDR3aa: CASSLWGTGRATIYF; CDR3nt: TGTGCCAGCAGCTTGTGGGGGACAGGTCGCGCCACCATATATTTT
v_gene: TRBV7-2; abundance: NA; d_gene: TRBD2; j_gene: TRBJ2-5; CDR3aa: CASSLAVRGGVETQYF; CDR3nt: TGTGCCAGCAGCTTAGCGGTACGGGGGGGCGTCGAGACCCAGTACTTC
v_gene: TRBV7-9; abundance: NA; d_gene: TRBD1; j_gene: TRBJ1-5; CDR3aa: CASSLQGGYNQPQHF; CDR3nt: TGTGCCAGCAGCTTACAGGGGGGGTACAATCAGCCCCAGCATTTT
v_gene: TRBV4-1; abundance: NA; d_gene: NA; j_gene: TRBJ1-1; CDR3aa: CASSQGGHTEAFF; CDR3nt: TGCGCCAGCAGCCAAGGGGGTCACACTGAAGCTTTCTTT
v_gene: TRBV7-2; abundance: NA; d_gene: TRBD2; j_gene: TRBJ2-2; CDR3aa: CASSITGLAGGRTGELFF; CDR3nt: TGTGCCAGCAGCATTACAGGACTAGCGGGGGGGCGTACCGGGGAGCTGTTTTTT
v_gene: TRBV19; abundance: NA; d_gene: NA; j_gene: TRBJ1-5; CDR3aa: CATTGGLGNQPQHF; CDR3nt: TGTGCCACGACCGGGGGGCTTGGCAATCAGCCCCAGCATTTT
v_gene: TRBV6-6; abundance: NA; d_gene: NA; j_gene: TRBJ1-1; CDR3aa: CASNRPLARRGNTEAFF; CDR3nt: TGTGCCAGCAATCGCCCGTTGGCCAGGCGGGGGAACACTGAAGCTTTCTTT
v_gene: TRBV6-2/TRBV6-3; abundance: once; d_gene: TRBD2; j_gene: TRBJ2-1; CDR3aa: CASSPYVWGGEQFF; CDR3nt: TGTGCCAGCAGTCCGTACGTCTGGGGGGGTGAGCAGTTCTTC
v_gene: TRBV30; abundance: NA; d_gene: TRBD1; j_gene: TRBJ2-1; CDR3aa: CAWDQGTGGPLNLEQFF; CDR3nt: TGTGCCTGGGATCAAGGGACAGGGGGCCCTCTAAATCTTGAGCAGTTCTTC
v_gene: TRBV30; abundance: NA; d_gene: TRBD2; j_gene: TRBJ2-7; CDR3aa: CAGYMGLAGGPTDEQYF; CDR3nt: TGTGCCGGGTACATGGGACTAGCGGGGGGCCCGACGGACGAGCAGTACTTC
v_gene: TRBV12-2; abundance: NA; d_gene: NA; j_gene: TRBJ1-2; CDR3aa: CASRLERSEGPYGYTF; CDR3nt: TGTGCAAGTCGCTTAGAGCGGAGTGAGGGCCCATATGGCTACACCTTC
v_gene: TRBV4-3; abundance: NA; d_gene: NA; j_gene: TRBJ2-1; CDR3aa: CASSQVYNEQFF; CDR3nt: TGCGCCAGCAGCCAAGTTTACAATGAGCAGTTCTTC
v_gene: TRBV4-2; abundance: NA; d_gene: NA; j_gene: TRBJ2-7; CDR3aa: CASSQGYNEQYF; CDR3nt: TGTGCCAGCAGCCAAGGATATAACGAGCAGTACTTC
v_gene: TRBV27; abundance: NA; d_gene: NA; j_gene: TRBJ1-6; CDR3aa: CASSTHRVSPLHF; CDR3nt: TGTGCCAGCAGTACTCACAGGGTTTCACCCCTCCACTTT
v_gene: TRBV5-1; abundance: once; d_gene: NA; j_gene: TRBJ2-7; CDR3aa: CASSFSQSYEQYF; CDR3nt: TGCGCCAGCAGCTTTTCCCAGTCCTACGAGCAGTACTTC
v_gene: TRBV6-4; abundance: NA; d_gene: NA; j_gene: TRBJ1-5; CDR3aa: CASSEDGNQPQHF; CDR3nt: TGTGCCAGCAGTGAGGACGGCAATCAGCCCCAGCATTTT